The present T cell receptor beta chain was sequenced within a study of blood T cell repertoires in COVID-19. The V gene's germline CDR1 is SGHTA and CDR2 FQGTGA. The CDR3 runs to 14 residues. V lost 4 bases and J lost 5; bases outside the gene matches: 7. Cohort 3 recovered donors had two negative PCRs, clearance, or symptom resolution. The assay was immunoSEQ multiplex PCR, and TCRdb's table has in-frame clones only and misses some. The top ten clones hold roughly a tenth of a sample with just over 300,000 clones, 75% to 90% of them seen once. The rearrangement joins TRBV7-3 to TRBJ2-7; 8 nucleotides match TRBD2. The sequencing input was PBMCs or T cells enriched from blood (not recorded which). The clonotype was recovered from a woman between 40 and 50 years old who had recovered from COVID-19. CDR3 DNA sequence: TGTGCCAGCAGCTCGGGACTAGAGAGCCACGAGCAGTACTTC. Protein: CASSSGLESHEQYF.